What follows are 10 T cell receptor beta chains derived from one specimen sequenced in a study of OX40 agonist ivuxolimab in advanced cancers. TCRdb's table, derived via immunoSEQ multiplex PCR, lists solely in-frame clones and lacks some. This table has under 95,000 clones, roughly 86% appearing once. The sequencing here drew on CD4+ or CD8+ T cells sorted from blood, taken in a trial of the OX40 agonist ivuxolimab. The source is an adult with an advanced solid tumor such as melanoma, head and neck, liver or kidney cancer.

J is TRBJ2-3 and V is TRBV4-1; D remains ambiguous. From germline, CDR1 is MGHRA and CDR2 YSYEKL. This CDR3 spans 13 amino acids. V lost 0 bases to trimming and J lost 7 bases, with 8 bases between them. In DNA form, the CDR3 reads TGCGCCAGCAGCCAAGATCACGCAAATACGCAGTATTTT. Residues: CASSQDHANTQYF.

The V and J genes are TRBV6-6 and TRBJ2-5; D unresolved. With 10 bases removed from V and 3 bases from J, the gap between germline ends came to 9 bases. The CDR3 runs to 11 residues. Germline-derived CDR1 and CDR2 are MNHNY and SVGAGI (reference sequence). CDR3 bases: TGTGCCACCAAAAGGGAAGAGACCCAGTACTTC. This translates into CATKREETQYF.

This clone was recorded only once. This rearrangement joins TRBV4-1 to TRBJ2-3; no clear D. The germline V gene encodes CDR1 MGHRA and CDR2 YSYEKL. With 0 bases removed from V and 6 bases from J, the gap between germline ends came to 7 bases. The length of the CDR3 is 13 residues. The CDR3 loop reads CASSQDKIDTQYF. CDR3 sequence (DNA): TGCGCCAGCAGCCAAGATAAAATCGATACGCAGTATTTT.

The CDR3 spells CASSPLETGVGYTF. DNA of the CDR3: TGTGCCAGTTCCCCGCTGGAGACAGGGGTTGGCTACACCTTC. The chain joins TRBV19 to TRBJ1-2, with 8 bases aligning to TRBD1. Germline-derived CDR1 and CDR2 are LNHDA and SQIVND (reference sequence). V lost 8 bases, J lost 7 bases, and 12 bases stayed unmatched. The CDR3 is 14 residues long.

The gene calls are TRBV11-3 and TRBJ1-6, with 10 bases aligning to TRBD1. The ends lost 5 bases at V and 14 bases at J; junction bases unmatched: 6. CDR1 and CDR2 (germline): SGHNT, YENEEA. The CDR3 has 13 amino acids. The CDR3 reads CASSEDRGNTLHF. In nucleotides, the CDR3 is TGTGCCAGCAGCGAGGACAGGGGGAATACCCTCCACTTT.

The CDR3 loop is CASGMGGRLSSYEQYF. The CDR3 nucleotides read TGTGCCAGCGGGATGGGAGGGCGGCTAAGCTCCTACGAGCAGTACTTC. The chain uses TRBV2 and TRBJ2-7; TRBD2 matches at 7 bases. Germline lookup yields CDR1 SNHLY and CDR2 FYNNEI. The CDR3 is 16 amino acids. V shed 8 bases, J shed 0 bases, and the junction held 13 bases outside the gene matches. The variable domain in full, completed from reference TRBV2 and TRBJ2-7, reads EPEVTQTPSHQVTQMGQEVILRCVPISNHLYFYWYRQILGQKVEFLVSFYNNEISEKSEIFDDQFSVERPDGSNFTLKIRSTKLEDSAMYFCASGMGGRLSSYEQYFGPGTRLTVT.

This clone was counted between two and nine times. The V gene is TRBV11-2, the J gene TRBJ2-7; D gene uncertain. The V and J ends lost 2 bases and 5 bases respectively, with 7 bases between them. Germline V gene sequence: CDR1 SGHAT, CDR2 FQNNGV. The CDR3 covers 12 residues. The CDR3 DNA sequence: TGTGCCAGCAGCTTAATAGTCCACGAGCAGTACTTC. It translates to CASSLIVHEQYF.

The rearrangement links TRBV5-4 to TRBJ2-7; 11 bases fit TRBD1. The J segment lost 3 bases and the V segment lost 6 bases, leaving 8 bases of the junction unmatched. Germline assignment: CDR1 SGHNT and CDR2 YYREEE (reference sequence). The CDR3 extends over 15 amino acids. The CDR3 sequence: CASTHWTGGVYEQYF. The CDR3 DNA follows: TGTGCCAGCACCCATTGGACAGGGGGCGTCTACGAGCAGTACTTC.

The chain employs TRBV9 and TRBJ1-2, with D unresolved. The germline V and J ends were trimmed by 0 bases and 7 bases, with 16 bases remaining between them. Germline V gene data show CDR1 as SGDLS and CDR2 as YYNGEE. The CDR3 length is 15 residues. The CDR3 loop is CASSVDGEGRGGYTF. The CDR3 DNA reads TGTGCCAGCAGCGTAGACGGGGAAGGGCGAGGTGGCTACACCTTC. Full variable domain (missing parts from reference TRBV9 and TRBJ1-2): DSGVTQTPKHLITATGQRVTLRCSPRSGDLSVYWYQQSLDQGLQFLIQYYNGEERAKGNILERFSAQQFPDLHSELNLSSLELGDSALYFCASSVDGEGRGGYTFGSGTRLTVV.

The CDR3 protein is CAWRAGGPEETQYF. The CDR3 bases are TGTGCCTGGAGGGCGGGAGGGCCGGAAGAGACCCAGTACTTC. The rearrangement joins TRBV30 to TRBJ2-5; 9 bases align to TRBD2. Germline V CDR1 and CDR2: GTSNPN, SVGIG (reference sequence). The CDR3 covers 14 residues. V lost 3 bases to trimming and J lost 3 bases; unmatched junction nucleotides: 5.